The 10 T cell receptor beta chains below come from one sample, sequenced in a study of blood T cell repertoires in COVID-19. Assay: immunoSEQ multiplex PCR; the TCRdb copy retains only in-frame clones and omits some. This sample has a few hundred thousand clones, with approximately 88% found just once. The material sequenced was peripheral blood. Source of these receptors: a woman in her twenties or thirties with COVID-19, enrolled during active disease.

This clone appeared a single time. V is TRBV29-1 and J is TRBJ1-5; 11 bases map to TRBD1. The junction had 8 bases not matched to a gene; V was cut back by 5 bases and J by 5 bases. CDR3 length: 15 amino acids. Germline loops: CDR1 SQVTM, CDR2 ANQGSEA. CDR3 in DNA: TGCAGCGTTCATCCGGGACAGGGGGAGGATCAGCCCCAGCATTTT. Residues: CSVHPGQGEDQPQHF.

The chain links TRBV7-9 to TRBJ2-3, with 7 bases aligning to TRBD2. The junction had 8 bases not matched to a gene; V was cut back by 1 base and J by 4 bases. The CDR3 spans 16 residues. Germline CDR1 and CDR2: SEHNR and FQNEAQ (reference sequence). CDR3: CASSLVSSGVADTQYF. The CDR3 coding sequence is TGTGCCAGCAGCTTAGTCTCGAGCGGGGTGGCAGATACGCAGTATTTT.

The chain couples TRBV11-2 to TRBJ2-7; D might be TRBD1 (6 bases). Germline loops: CDR1 SGHAT, CDR2 FQNNGV. V lost 7 bases, J lost 6 bases, and 16 bases lay in between. The CDR3 loop spans 13 amino acids. CDR3 nucleotides: TGTGCCAGCACCACCCGGGACAAAGGCGAGCAGTACTTC. Its protein is CASTTRDKGEQYF.

About this clone: Since a much larger clone is just one base distant, this may be a read error. The chain has TRBV5-1 and TRBJ2-1; TRBD1 might be the D (5 bases). The CDR3 length is 13 residues. Germline CDR1 reads SGHRS; CDR2 reads YFSETQ. V was trimmed by 0 bases and J by 5 bases, leaving 6 bases between them. Here the CDR3 DNA reads TGCGCCAGCAGCTTGGCAGGGAACAATGAGCAGTTCTTC. Amino acid sequence: CASSLAGNNEQFF.

This clone occurred once. The CDR3: CASNQPGLASYEQYV. The CDR3 region has the DNA TGTGCCAGCAACCAGCCTGGACTAGCGAGCTACGAGCAGTACGTC. The rearrangement links TRBV6-5 to TRBJ2-7; 9 nucleotides line up with TRBD2. This CDR3 is built from 15 residues. Trimming removed 7 bases from V and 3 bases from J; junction bases left unmatched: 10. CDR1 is MNHEY and CDR2 is SVGAGI in the germline V gene.

The gene calls are TRBV9 and TRBJ2-3; TRBD2 matches 10 bases. The CDR3 runs to 19 residues. Germline CDR1 reads SGDLS; CDR2 reads YYNGEE. V shed 0 bases, J shed 1 base, and the junction held 11 bases outside the gene matches. The CDR3 region has the DNA TGTGCCAGCAGCGTAGATATTAGCGGGAGGAAGGACGGCACAGATACGCAGTATTTT. This sequence encodes CASSVDISGRKDGTDTQYF.

The chain is built from TRBV2 and TRBJ1-3; no clear D gene. Looked up from germline, CDR1 is SNHLY and CDR2 is FYNNEI. This CDR3 contains 15 residues. The ends were cut back, 6 bases at V and 2 bases at J, with 14 bases in the middle. In DNA, the CDR3 is TGTGCCAGCAGGGCACCAGGAGGACCTGGAAACACCATATATTTT. Translated, it gives CASRAPGGPGNTIYF.

The V and J genes are TRBV7-2 and TRBJ1-2, with a possible D match to TRBD1 (5 bases). Germline CDR1 is SGHTA and CDR2 is FQGNSA. The germline V and J ends were trimmed by 6 bases and 2 bases, with 13 bases remaining between them. CDR3 length: 14 residues. CDR3 sequence: CASSRTPGNYGYTF. In DNA form, the CDR3 reads TGTGCCAGCAGTCGAACCCCAGGGAACTATGGCTACACCTTC.

CDR3 amino acids: CASTTGLNEQYF. CDR3 DNA sequence: TGTGCCAGCACAACAGGGCTGAACGAGCAGTACTTC. V is TRBV28 and J is TRBJ2-7; D is perhaps TRBD1 (6 bases). CDR3 length: 12 amino acids. Per the germline V gene, CDR1 is MDHEN and CDR2 is SYDVKM. Trimming took off 7 bases at V and 5 bases at J, with 12 bases between the two ends.

V usage is TRBV9 and J usage is TRBJ2-7, with D maybe TRBD2 (5 bases). There are 15 residues in the CDR3. Germline V gene data show CDR1 as SGDLS and CDR2 as YYNGEE. The V and J ends lost 4 bases and 0 bases respectively, with 14 bases between them. CDR3 bases: TGTGCCAGCAGCACCCGGACGGGAAGCTCCTACGAGCAGTACTTC. Protein sequence: CASSTRTGSSYEQYF. Complete variable domain (other parts from reference TRBV9 and TRBJ2-7): DSGVTQTPKHLITATGQRVTLRCSPRSGDLSVYWYQQSLDQGLQFLIQYYNGEERAKGNILERFSAQQFPDLHSELNLSSLELGDSALYFCASSTRTGSSYEQYFGPGTRLTVT.